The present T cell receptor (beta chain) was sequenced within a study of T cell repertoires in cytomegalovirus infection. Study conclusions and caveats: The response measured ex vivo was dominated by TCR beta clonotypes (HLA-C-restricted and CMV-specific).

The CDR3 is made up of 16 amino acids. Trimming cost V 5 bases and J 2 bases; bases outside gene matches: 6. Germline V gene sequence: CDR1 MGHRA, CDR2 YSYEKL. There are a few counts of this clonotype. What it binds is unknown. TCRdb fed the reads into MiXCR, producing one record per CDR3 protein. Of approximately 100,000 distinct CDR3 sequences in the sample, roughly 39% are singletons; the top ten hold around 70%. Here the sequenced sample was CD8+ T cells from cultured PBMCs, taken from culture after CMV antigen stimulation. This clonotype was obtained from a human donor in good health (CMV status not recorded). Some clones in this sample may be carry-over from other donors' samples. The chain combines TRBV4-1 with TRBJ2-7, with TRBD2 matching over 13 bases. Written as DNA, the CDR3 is TGCGCCAGCAGCTACTCCGGGACTAGCGGGACCTACGAGCAGTACTTC. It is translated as CASSYSGTSGTYEQYF.